By sample share, the clone carrying this TCR beta chain is medium-sized. Via MiXCR, TCRdb re-called the PCR reads. The sample holds 35,000 to 50,000 clones, roughly 26% seen once. Treatment of any kind had been given to no patient before thyroid surgery. The V and J ends lost 5 bases and 5 bases respectively, with 9 bases between them. Germline V CDR1 and CDR2: LNHDA, SQIVND (reference sequence). This CDR3 is built from 12 residues. The data are from a study of metastatic and nonmetastatic thyroid tumors. The specimen sequenced was tumor tissue. The genes are TRBV19 and TRBJ2-5; D uncertain. The sequence was obtained from a female donor with papillary thyroid cancer or a benign thyroid nodule (not recorded which). Some clones in this sample may be carry-over from other donors' samples. CDR3 bases: TGTGCCAGTAGTGGGCCCAAGGAGACCCAGTACTTC. The encoded protein is CASSGPKETQYF.